Listed below are T cell receptor beta chains from one sample, sequenced in a study of cytotoxic CD8 clonotypes in ibrutinib-treated CLL. TCRdb's copy holds only in-frame clones and misses some; the assay was immunoSEQ multiplex PCR. The sample has under 150,000 clones; about 85% are singletons. Sequenced material: PBMCs, taken after 24 months of ibrutinib treatment. The receptors were gathered from a human donor with chronic lymphocytic leukemia. The CDR3 runs from the conserved cysteine through the conserved F or W. Each record gives: clone size, D gene, V gene, J gene, CDR3 DNA, CDR3 protein. The D gene is left open where the match is weak. Only some rows state a clone size, as once, few, many or a class for expanded clones.

clone_size: NA
d_call: TRBD1
v_call: TRBV28
j_call: TRBJ2-5
cdr3_nt: TGTGCCAGCAGTTTGTCACAGGGGTACCAAGAGACCCAGTACTTC
cdr3_aa: CASSLSQGYQETQYF

clone_size: once
d_call: NA
v_call: TRBV28
j_call: TRBJ2-7
cdr3_nt: TGTGCCAGCAGTCCCCACACGTTGCCCTACGAGCAGTACTTC
cdr3_aa: CASSPHTLPYEQYF

clone_size: NA
d_call: TRBD2
v_call: TRBV15
j_call: TRBJ2-7
cdr3_nt: TGTGCCACCAGCAACCAGGGTAGCGGGGGGCAGTACTTC
cdr3_aa: CATSNQGSGGQYF

clone_size: NA
d_call: NA
v_call: TRBV18
j_call: TRBJ1-1
cdr3_nt: TGTGCCAGCTCACCACCGAAGGTTGGGAGCACTGAAGCTTTCTTT
cdr3_aa: CASSPPKVGSTEAFF

clone_size: NA
d_call: TRBD1
v_call: TRBV5-1
j_call: TRBJ1-2
cdr3_nt: TGCGCCAGCAGCTGGGGGGACAGGGGCTATGGCTACACCTTC
cdr3_aa: CASSWGDRGYGYTF

clone_size: NA
d_call: NA
v_call: TRBV5-1
j_call: TRBJ1-1
cdr3_nt: TGCGCCAGCAGCTCCCGGACCGTGAACACTGAAGCTTTCTTT
cdr3_aa: CASSSRTVNTEAFF

clone_size: NA
d_call: TRBD1
v_call: TRBV18
j_call: TRBJ1-5
cdr3_nt: TGTGCCAGCTCACTAGCAACCCCCAGACAGGGTCAGCCCCAGCATTTT
cdr3_aa: CASSLATPRQGQPQHF

clone_size: NA
d_call: NA
v_call: TRBV10-3
j_call: TRBJ1-1
cdr3_nt: TGTGCCATCAGTTTCGATAGGACCCTTGGCGCTGAAGCTTTCTTT
cdr3_aa: CAISFDRTLGAEAFF

clone_size: NA
d_call: TRBD2
v_call: TRBV2
j_call: TRBJ2-6
cdr3_nt: TGTGCCAGCCGGTGGGAGGGGCTCTCTGGGGCCAACGTCCTGACTTTC
cdr3_aa: CASRWEGLSGANVLTF

clone_size: few
d_call: NA
v_call: TRBV30
j_call: TRBJ1-2
cdr3_nt: TGTGCCTGGGAGCGGAGTGGCTACACCTTC
cdr3_aa: CAWERSGYTF

clone_size: NA
d_call: NA
v_call: TRBV4-1
j_call: TRBJ1-3
cdr3_nt: TGCGCCAGCAGCCAAGGTGGTTCCGGTCGGGGGATCTCTGGAAACACCATATATTTT
cdr3_aa: CASSQGGSGRGISGNTIYF

clone_size: NA
d_call: TRBD1
v_call: TRBV7-9
j_call: TRBJ2-1
cdr3_nt: TGTGCCAGCAGCTTAGGGGGGACAGGTCCCTTTGGTGAGCAGTTCTTC
cdr3_aa: CASSLGGTGPFGEQFF

clone_size: NA
d_call: TRBD1
v_call: TRBV7-2
j_call: TRBJ2-7
cdr3_nt: TGTGCCAGCAGCCTACCCGGGACAGGGAGATCCTACGAGCAGTACTTC
cdr3_aa: CASSLPGTGRSYEQYF

clone_size: many
d_call: NA
v_call: TRBV19
j_call: TRBJ2-3
cdr3_nt: TGTGCCAGTGCAGAGGGTCGCACAGATACGCAGTATTTT
cdr3_aa: CASAEGRTDTQYF

clone_size: NA
d_call: NA
v_call: TRBV29-1
j_call: TRBJ1-2
cdr3_nt: TGCAGCGGGATGGTTCAGGGGTTCGCTAACTATGGCTACACCTTC
cdr3_aa: CSGMVQGFANYGYTF

clone_size: NA
d_call: NA
v_call: TRBV11-2
j_call: TRBJ2-5
cdr3_nt: TGTGCCAGCAGCCGCTTTAGTAGTTTCGGGGTGGGAGAGACCCAGTACTTC
cdr3_aa: CASSRFSSFGVGETQYF

clone_size: few
d_call: NA
v_call: TRBV19
j_call: TRBJ1-1
cdr3_nt: TGTGCCAGTAGGGAACAGGGGAACACTGAAGCTTTCTTT
cdr3_aa: CASREQGNTEAFF

clone_size: NA
d_call: TRBD1
v_call: TRBV5-1
j_call: TRBJ1-2
cdr3_nt: TGCGCCAGCACCGCTTATACAGGGGGGGATGGCTACACCTTC
cdr3_aa: CASTAYTGGDGYTF

clone_size: once
d_call: NA
v_call: TRBV7-2
j_call: TRBJ2-5
cdr3_nt: TGTGCCAGCAGCTTAGAGGGCGCACAGTACTTC
cdr3_aa: CASSLEGAQYF

clone_size: NA
d_call: NA
v_call: TRBV10-2
j_call: TRBJ2-2
cdr3_nt: TGCGCCAGCAGCGTCCTCCGACCGAACACCGGGGAGCTGTTTTTT
cdr3_aa: CASSVLRPNTGELFF

clone_size: NA
d_call: TRBD2
v_call: TRBV14
j_call: TRBJ2-3
cdr3_nt: TGTGCCAGCAGCCAGAGGTTCCGAGCGGGGGGCACAGATACGCAGTATTTT
cdr3_aa: CASSQRFRAGGTDTQYF

clone_size: NA
d_call: NA
v_call: TRBV6-5
j_call: TRBJ2-1
cdr3_nt: TGTGCCAGCAGGGCTACTGAAGGCTCCTACAATGAGCAGTTCTTC
cdr3_aa: CASRATEGSYNEQFF

clone_size: NA
d_call: NA
v_call: TRBV5-1
j_call: TRBJ2-2
cdr3_nt: TGCGCCAGCAGCTTGTCGACAGGCCAGAACACCGGGGAGCTGTTTTTT
cdr3_aa: CASSLSTGQNTGELFF

clone_size: NA
d_call: TRBD2
v_call: TRBV5-1
j_call: TRBJ2-1
cdr3_nt: TGCGCCAGCCGCCGCGGACTAGCGGGGGGCCCGTCTTACAATGAGCAGTTCTTC
cdr3_aa: CASRRGLAGGPSYNEQFF

clone_size: NA
d_call: TRBD1
v_call: TRBV6-6
j_call: TRBJ1-2
cdr3_nt: TGTGCCAGCAGGGACAGGGGGCCTTTCGGCTACACCTTC
cdr3_aa: CASRDRGPFGYTF

clone_size: few
d_call: NA
v_call: TRBV1
j_call: TRBJ2-7
cdr3_nt: TGCACCAGCAGCCAGAATTCCGGGACTTGCTCCTACGAGCAGTACTTC
cdr3_aa: CTSSQNSGTCSYEQYF

clone_size: once
d_call: NA
v_call: TRBV7-3
j_call: TRBJ2-1
cdr3_nt: TGTGCCAGCAGCTTAAGTCGGTCCTCCTACAATGAGCAGTTCTTC
cdr3_aa: CASSLSRSSYNEQFF

clone_size: once
d_call: NA
v_call: TRBV7-2
j_call: TRBJ2-7
cdr3_nt: TGTGCCAGCAGCTTAGAACAGGATGACTACGAGCAGTACTTC
cdr3_aa: CASSLEQDDYEQYF

clone_size: NA
d_call: NA
v_call: TRBV18
j_call: TRBJ1-1
cdr3_nt: TGTGCCAGCTCACCATTAATACGGGGATGGGACACTGAAGCTTTCTTT
cdr3_aa: CASSPLIRGWDTEAFF

clone_size: NA
d_call: TRBD1
v_call: TRBV28
j_call: TRBJ1-5
cdr3_nt: TGTGCCAGCACAGTACAGGGGCATCAGCCCCAGCATTTT
cdr3_aa: CASTVQGHQPQHF

clone_size: few
d_call: TRBD2
v_call: TRBV5-4
j_call: TRBJ2-3
cdr3_nt: TGTGCCAGCATGACGCGCGGGGGGGAAACAGATACGCAGTATTTT
cdr3_aa: CASMTRGGETDTQYF

clone_size: few
d_call: NA
v_call: TRBV5-5
j_call: TRBJ1-5
cdr3_nt: TGTGCCAGCAGCGGGGGAGGTGGCAATCAGCCCCAGCATTTT
cdr3_aa: CASSGGGGNQPQHF

clone_size: NA
d_call: TRBD1
v_call: TRBV10-3
j_call: TRBJ1-2
cdr3_nt: TGTGCCATCAGTGGAGTACAGGGGCTAGGCTATGGCTACACCTTC
cdr3_aa: CAISGVQGLGYGYTF

clone_size: NA
d_call: NA
v_call: TRBV30
j_call: TRBJ2-7
cdr3_nt: TGTGCCTGGTCTAGGGGCGTAACCTACGAGCAGTACTTC
cdr3_aa: CAWSRGVTYEQYF

clone_size: once
d_call: NA
v_call: TRBV19
j_call: TRBJ2-3
cdr3_nt: TGTGCCAGTAGCCCCAGACCGCAGGGGGGTAGCACAGATACGCAGTATTTT
cdr3_aa: CASSPRPQGGSTDTQYF

clone_size: few
d_call: NA
v_call: TRBV18
j_call: TRBJ2-7
cdr3_nt: TGTGCCAGCTCACCTTGGGCCCCACAGGGCAATCTCGTCGAGCAGTACTTC
cdr3_aa: CASSPWAPQGNLVEQYF